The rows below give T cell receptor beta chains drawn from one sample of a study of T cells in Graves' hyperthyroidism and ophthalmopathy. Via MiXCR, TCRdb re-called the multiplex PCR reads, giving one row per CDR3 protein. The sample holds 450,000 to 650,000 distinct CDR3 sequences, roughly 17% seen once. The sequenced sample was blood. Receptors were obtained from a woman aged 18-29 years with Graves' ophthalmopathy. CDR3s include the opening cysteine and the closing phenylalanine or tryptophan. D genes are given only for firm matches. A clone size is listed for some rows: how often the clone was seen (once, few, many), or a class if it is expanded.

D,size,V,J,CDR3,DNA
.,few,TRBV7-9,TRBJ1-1,CASSLQGWAFF,TGTGCCAGCAGCCTTCAGGGGTGGGCTTTCTTT
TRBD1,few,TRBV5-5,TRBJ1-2,CASRYRDSHYGYTF,TGTGCCAGCAGGTACCGGGACAGTCACTATGGCTACACCTTC
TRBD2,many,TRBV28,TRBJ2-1,CASSLGLAGGNNEQFF,TGTGCCAGCAGTTTGGGTTTAGCGGGGGGGAACAATGAGCAGTTCTTC
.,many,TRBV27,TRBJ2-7,CASSSGQIAHEQYF,TGTGCCAGCAGTTCCGGACAGATCGCCCACGAGCAGTACTTC
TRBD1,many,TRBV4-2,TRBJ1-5,CASSRGQAGQPQHF,TGTGCCAGCAGCCGGGGACAGGCGGGCCAGCCCCAGCATTTT
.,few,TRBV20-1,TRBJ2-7,CSARSGQGPYEQYF,TGCAGTGCTAGATCCGGTCAGGGGCCGTACGAGCAGTACTTC
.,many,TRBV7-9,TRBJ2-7,CASSLSATYEQYF,TGTGCCAGCAGCTTAAGTGCCACCTACGAGCAGTACTTC
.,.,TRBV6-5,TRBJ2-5,CASSYGWMQETQYF,TGTGCCAGCAGTTACGGGTGGATGCAAGAGACCCAGTACTTC
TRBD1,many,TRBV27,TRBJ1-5,CASNPTGDLQPQHF,TGTGCCAGCAATCCCACAGGGGATTTACAGCCCCAGCATTTT
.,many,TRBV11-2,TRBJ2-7,CASSLDSGDGTDYEQYF,TGTGCCAGCAGCTTAGATTCTGGGGACGGTACCGACTACGAGCAGTACTTC
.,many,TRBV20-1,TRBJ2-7,CSAESMSSYEQYF,TGCAGTGCGGAAAGCATGAGCTCCTACGAGCAGTACTTC
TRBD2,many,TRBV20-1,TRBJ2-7,CSARVGLAVSSYEQYF,TGCAGTGCTAGAGTGGGACTAGCCGTGAGCTCCTACGAGCAGTACTTC
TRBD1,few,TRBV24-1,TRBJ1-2,CATSDTGTGYGYTF,TGTGCCACCAGTGATACCGGGACAGGGTATGGCTACACCTTC
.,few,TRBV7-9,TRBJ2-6,CASSPVTGANVLTF,TGTGCCAGCAGCCCGGTAACTGGGGCCAACGTCCTGACTTTC
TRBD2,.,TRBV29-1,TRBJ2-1,CSVEEGRRGGVSNEQFF,TGCAGCGTTGAAGAAGGCAGGCGGGGGGGGGTAAGCAATGAGCAGTTCTTC
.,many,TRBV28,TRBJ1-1,CASRLPGLGGPTEAFF,TGTGCCAGCAGGCTTCCGGGACTAGGAGGTCCCACTGAAGCTTTCTTT
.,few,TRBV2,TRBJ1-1,CASSADSSMNTEAFF,TGTGCCAGCAGCGCCGACTCGTCTATGAACACTGAAGCTTTCTTT
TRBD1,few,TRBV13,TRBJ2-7,CASTPGQGTFDEQYF,TGTGCCAGCACCCCCGGACAGGGAACTTTTGACGAGCAGTACTTC
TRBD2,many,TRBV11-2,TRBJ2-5,CASSWTGLAGKGQETQYF,TGTGCCAGCAGCTGGACGGGACTAGCGGGGAAGGGTCAAGAGACCCAGTACTTC
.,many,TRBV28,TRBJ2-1,CASLAGGAGYNEQFF,TGTGCCTCTCTTGCCGGAGGGGCTGGGTACAATGAGCAGTTCTTC
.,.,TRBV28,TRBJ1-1,CASSLSTRSRRDTEAFF,TGTGCCAGCAGTTTATCAACCCGATCCAGGAGGGACACTGAAGCTTTCTTT
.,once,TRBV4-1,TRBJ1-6,CASSQDPQGRGNNSPLHF,TGCGCCAGCAGCCAAGATCCCCAGGGGCGAGGAAATAATTCACCCCTCCACTTT
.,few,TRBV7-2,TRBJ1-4,CASSLNSGVEKLFF,TGTGCCAGCAGCTTAAACAGTGGGGTTGAAAAACTGTTTTTT
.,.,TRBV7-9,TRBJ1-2,CASSLGDWGYTF,TGTGCCAGCAGCTTAGGGGACTGGGGCTACACCTTC
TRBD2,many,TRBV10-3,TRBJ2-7,CAIRATGLAGDYEQYF,TGTGCCATCAGGGCGACGGGACTAGCGGGAGACTACGAGCAGTACTTC
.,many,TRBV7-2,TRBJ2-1,CASSLGGSGSQQFF,TGTGCCAGCAGCTTAGGGGGCTCCGGGAGTCAGCAGTTCTTC
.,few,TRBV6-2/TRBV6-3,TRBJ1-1,CASSYTQTRATEAFF,TGTGCCAGCAGTTACACCCAAACAAGAGCTACTGAAGCTTTCTTT
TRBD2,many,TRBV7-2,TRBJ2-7,CASSSVAGPSYEQYF,TGTGCCAGCAGCAGCGTAGCGGGGCCCTCCTACGAGCAGTACTTC